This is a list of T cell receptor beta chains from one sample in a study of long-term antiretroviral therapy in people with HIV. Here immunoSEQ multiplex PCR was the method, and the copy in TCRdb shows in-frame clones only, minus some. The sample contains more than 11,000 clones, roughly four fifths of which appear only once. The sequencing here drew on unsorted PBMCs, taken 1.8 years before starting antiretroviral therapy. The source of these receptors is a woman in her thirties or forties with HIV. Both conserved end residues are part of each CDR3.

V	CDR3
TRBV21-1	CASSKVGIAGATYEQYF
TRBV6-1	CASSLRDYTEAFF
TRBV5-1	CASSWAMGAYEQYF
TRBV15	CATSREGTQYF
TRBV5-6	CASSFFAGSSGNTIYF
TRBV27	CASSRSGANVLTF
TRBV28	CASSLGGQGTEAFF
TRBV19	CASSISLGQGTYEQYF
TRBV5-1	CASSPGDNTLFGNTIYF
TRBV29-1	CSVRDPLENEQFF
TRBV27	CASKISGHGEKLFF
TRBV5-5	CASSFGGSVGQPQHF
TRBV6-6	CASTGLADGELFF
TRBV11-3	CASSTDGSYEQYF
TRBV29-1	CSVEKDTGNTIYF
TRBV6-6	CASSYVDRVGNTIYF
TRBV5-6	CASSRAGIRRYNEQFF
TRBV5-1	CASSLIPGPTWYEQYF
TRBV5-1	CASSTVEGIFTEAFF
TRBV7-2	CASSLVAGHSGANVLTF
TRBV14	CASSPGGLISGNTIYF
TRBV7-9	CASSSGTASDEQFF
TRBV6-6	CATFSGSNNEQFF
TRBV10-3	CAISGSSGSSNTDTQYF
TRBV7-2	CASSLALLGGGANTGELFF
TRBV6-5	CASSSRGNQPQHF